These T cell receptor beta chains were read from a single sample in a study of blood T cell repertoires in COVID-19. Method: immunoSEQ multiplex PCR; TCRdb's copy keeps in-frame clones and lacks some. This sample carries fewer than 350,000 clones, approximately 85% of them seen once, and the ten largest clones take roughly 2%. The sequenced sample was PBMCs or T cells enriched from blood (not recorded which). These receptors originate from a man between 25 and 39 years old who had recovered from COVID-19. Each CDR3 is given with its conserved first and last residue. Each record gives: D gene, J gene, clone size, V gene, CDR3 protein, CDR3 DNA. A D gene is named only where the DNA matches it firmly. Part of the rows lack a size; the others show once, few, many or a class for expanded clones.

NA TRBJ1-1 NA TRBV3-1/TRBV3-2 CASSQDWGSGRGSGNEAFF TGTGCCAGCAGCCAAGATTGGGGTTCGGGCAGGGGTTCGGGAAATGAAGCTTTCTTT
TRBD1 TRBJ1-4 NA TRBV2 CASGVGTGGQANEKLFF TGTGCCAGCGGAGTGGGGACAGGGGGACAGGCTAATGAAAAACTGTTTTTT
NA TRBJ2-6 NA TRBV19 CASSVQGTGANVLTF TGTGCCAGTAGTGTACAGGGTACTGGGGCCAACGTCCTGACTTTC
NA TRBJ2-5 NA TRBV5-1 CASNAGGGETQYF TGCGCCAGCAACGCTGGCGGTGGAGAGACCCAGTACTTC
TRBD1 TRBJ2-1 NA TRBV6-9 CASTGNRGSYNEQFF TGTGCCAGCACCGGAAACAGGGGTTCCTACAATGAGCAGTTCTTC
TRBD1 TRBJ2-1 NA TRBV18 CASSLQGHEQFF TGTGCCAGCTCACTACAGGGGCACGAGCAGTTCTTC
NA TRBJ1-4 NA TRBV3-1/TRBV3-2 CASSHVKDTQGNEKLFF TGTGCCAGCAGCCACGTAAAGGACACGCAGGGAAATGAAAAACTGTTTTTT
TRBD1 TRBJ1-2 once TRBV5-1 CASSFTAGGRYGYTF TGCGCCAGCAGCTTCACGGCAGGGGGTCGGTATGGCTACACCTTC
NA TRBJ2-2 NA TRBV4-2 CASSQDYYQITGELFF TGTGCCAGCAGCCAAGATTACTACCAGATCACCGGGGAGCTGTTTTTT
TRBD1 TRBJ1-2 NA TRBV29-1 CSVEATGFRGYTF TGCAGCGTTGAAGCGACAGGGTTTCGCGGCTACACCTTC
TRBD1 TRBJ2-4 NA TRBV7-9 CASSNGQENIQYF TGTGCCAGCAGCAACGGACAGGAAAACATTCAGTACTTC
TRBD1 TRBJ2-7 NA TRBV2 CASSVNRGSTYEQYF TGTGCCAGCAGTGTAAACAGGGGTTCCACCTACGAGCAGTACTTC